This TCR beta chain appears in the sequencing data of a study of T cell responses to AZD1222 COVID-19 vaccine. The CDR3 is 13 residues long. The germline CDR1 and CDR2 sequences are GTSNPN and SVGIG (reference sequence). The V segment lost 3 bases and the J segment 5 bases; nucleotides outside the gene matches: 6. Notes on the study in general: The peak T cell response came first, and repertoires were sampled only after it. Clonal diversity was possibly underestimated; the donors were predominantly white British and more often female. Regions left unmutated in variants are reportedly the target of nearly half of spike-specific TCRs.

Here immunoSEQ multiplex PCR was the method, and the copy in TCRdb shows in-frame clones only, minus some. The sample has 170,000 or so clones; 85% to 95% are singletons. With regard to this clone: Antigen unknown.

The gene calls are TRBV30 and TRBJ1-1; 7 bases are a match to TRBD1. The sequencing used peripheral blood, collected 28 days after the second dose of the MenACWY control vaccine. The TCR sequence derives from an adult who received the MenACWY meningococcal vaccine as a control. Written as DNA, the CDR3 is TGTGCCTGGAGCTACCAGGGGGGTACTGAAGCTTTCTTT. Encoded protein: CAWSYQGGTEAFF.